A selection of T cell receptor beta chains follows, all from one sample in a study of blood T cells in healthy people across ages. TCRdb fed the 5' RACE reads into MiXCR, producing one record per CDR3 protein. The sample holds around 870,000 distinct CDR3 sequences, more than 25% seen once. The specimen sequenced was blood. The receptor source for this set is a woman older than 75 in good health. CDR3s include the opening cysteine and the closing phenylalanine or tryptophan. A D gene is named only where the DNA matches it firmly. Clone size appears in some rows only: once, few, many, or a class for an expanded clone.

cdr3_aa | cdr3_nt | j_call | clone_size | d_call | v_call
CASQLTAINSPLHF | TGTGCCAGCCAACTGACAGCGATTAATTCACCCCTCCACTTT | TRBJ1-6 | - | - | TRBV7-9
CASSLQEAAEQYF | TGTGCCAGCAGCCTCCAGGAGGCGGCCGAGCAGTACTTC | TRBJ2-7 | many | - | TRBV6-5
CASSYSRLGGPYSTDTQYF | TGTGCCAGCAGTTACTCCCGACTGGGGGGGCCTTATAGCACAGATACGCAGTATTTT | TRBJ2-3 | few | - | TRBV6-2/TRBV6-3
CANSLYHGYEQFF | TGTGCCAACAGCTTATATCACGGCTATGAGCAGTTCTTC | TRBJ2-1 | - | - | TRBV11-3
CASSLDPIGYGYTF | TGTGCCAGCAGCTTAGATCCGATAGGATATGGCTACACCTTC | TRBJ1-2 | many | - | TRBV7-9
CASSQVANSGNTIYF | TGTGCCAGCAGCCAAGTAGCCAACTCTGGAAACACCATATATTTT | TRBJ1-3 | - | - | TRBV4-2
CASSPRDAGEQYF | TGCGCCAGCAGCCCCAGAGATGCGGGCGAGCAGTACTTC | TRBJ2-7 | few | - | TRBV5-1
CSAGRDYNEQFF | TGCAGCGCTGGCCGCGATTACAATGAGCAGTTCTTC | TRBJ2-1 | - | - | TRBV29-1
CASTDSGGGYEQYF | TGTGCCAGCACGGATAGCGGGGGGGGCTACGAGCAGTACTTC | TRBJ2-7 | many | TRBD2 | TRBV7-9
CASSLDSRPHNEQFF | TGTGCCAGCAGTTTAGATAGTCGGCCTCACAATGAGCAGTTCTTC | TRBJ2-1 | few | - | TRBV27
CASSARGERARSGDTQYF | TGTGCCAGCAGCGCAAGGGGGGAACGAGCGCGGTCGGGGGATACGCAGTATTTT | TRBJ2-3 | - | - | TRBV7-2
CASSQTGVDTQYF | TGCGCCAGCAGCCAGACAGGGGTGGATACCCAGTACTTC | TRBJ2-7 | - | TRBD1 | TRBV5-1
CATLGDRNYGYTF | TGTGCCACCTTGGGGGACAGGAACTATGGCTACACCTTC | TRBJ1-2 | - | TRBD1 | TRBV12-3/TRBV12-4
CASSPPWPAPSYEQYF | TGTGCCAGCAGCCCCCCCTGGCCAGCCCCGTCCTACGAGCAGTACTTC | TRBJ2-7 | - | - | TRBV7-9
CASSLVGPDNSPLHF | TGTGCCAGCAGCTTGGTAGGGCCCGATAATTCACCCCTCCACTTT | TRBJ1-6 | many | - | TRBV5-4
CASSRGQGPRETQYF | TGTGCCAGCAGCCGCGGACAGGGACCCCGAGAGACCCAGTACTTC | TRBJ2-5 | few | TRBD1 | TRBV14